The 29 T cell receptor beta chains below come from one sample, sequenced in a study of shared clonotypes between healthy human individuals. The protocol was immunoSEQ multiplex PCR, while the TCRdb copy is restricted to in-frame clones and leaves out a portion. The table records approximately 1.4 million clones, roughly 98% of them present only once. Sample: naive CD4+ T cells sorted from blood. Documented subset: CD45RA+ positively selected. These receptors were collected from a man aged 25 to 45 in good health.

CDR3 in DNA: TGTGCCAGCAGCGGGGACACAGGAAGCAATCAGCCCCAGCATTTT. Its translation: CASSGDTGSNQPQHF. The rearrangement joins TRBV6-1 to TRBJ1-5, with D tentatively TRBD1 (6 bases). The CDR3 length is 15 residues. Germline lookup yields CDR1 MNHNS and CDR2 SASEGT. V lost 6 bases to trimming and J lost 1 base, with 13 bases between them.

This chain links TRBV19 with TRBJ2-7; 13 bases match TRBD2. Per germline, CDR1 LNHDA and CDR2 SQIVND (reference sequence). The CDR3 runs 16 residues. V trimming: 5 bases; J trimming: 5 bases; junction bases outside the gene matches: 9. The CDR3 DNA reads TGTGCCAGTAGTCCCCAACTAGCGGGAGGGCCTAACGAGCAGTACTTC. Translation: CASSPQLAGGPNEQYF. The full variable domain, with the rest looked up from reference TRBV19 and TRBJ2-7, is DGGITQSPKYLFRKEGQNVTLSCEQNLNHDAMYWYRQDPGQGLRLIYYSQIVNDFQKGDIAEGYSVSREKKESFPLTVTSAQKNPTAFYLCASSPQLAGGPNEQYFGPGTRLTVT.

The rearrangement links TRBV10-1 to TRBJ1-4; a possible D gene is TRBD1 (6 bases). Trimming left V 6 bases short and J 6 bases short, with 11 bases between. The germline CDR1 and CDR2 sequences are WNHNN and SYGVQD (reference sequence). The CDR3 runs to 13 residues. CDR3 sequence (DNA): TGCGCCAGCAGCCAGGGGTTGGATGAAAAACTGTTTTTT. Its protein is CASSQGLDEKLFF.

V is TRBV2 and J is TRBJ2-5, with D hard to call. CDR1 is SNHLY, CDR2 FYNNEI, per germline. Trimming removed 7 bases from V and 0 bases from J, with 12 bases in between. This CDR3 has 14 residues. The CDR3 sequence is CASMGGRYQETQYF. In DNA, the CDR3 is TGTGCCAGCATGGGCGGTCGGTACCAAGAGACCCAGTACTTC.

This chain joins TRBV18 and TRBJ1-1; perhaps TRBD1 as D (6 bases). V dropped 2 bases and J dropped 3 bases, with 13 bases sitting between them. The germline gives CDR1 KGHSH, CDR2 LQKENI. There are 15 residues in the CDR3. The CDR3 DNA is TGTGCCAGCTCACCAGGGGGCGCCAGCTACACTGAAGCTTTCTTT. It codes for CASSPGGASYTEAFF.

The CDR3 reads CASSKRQESYEQYF. In DNA form, the CDR3 reads TGCGCCAGCAGTAAACGACAGGAGTCCTACGAGCAGTACTTC. This chain joins TRBV5-1 and TRBJ2-7, with D perhaps matching TRBD1 (6 bases). V lost 5 bases to trimming and J lost 1 base, with 13 bases between them. The germline CDR1 and CDR2 sequences are SGHRS and YFSETQ. The CDR3 runs 14 residues. The entire variable domain, with the rest obtained from reference TRBV5-1 and TRBJ2-7, is as follows: KAGVTQTPRYLIKTRGQQVTLSCSPISGHRSVSWYQQTPGQGLQFLFEYFSETQRNKGNFPGRFSGRQFSNSRSEMNVSTLELGDSALYLCASSKRQESYEQYFGPGTRLTVT.

The chain recombines TRBV7-9 with TRBJ2-1, with 11 bases that match TRBD2. This CDR3 is built from 16 residues. Germline lookup yields CDR1 SEHNR and CDR2 FQNEAQ (reference sequence). V gave up 5 bases and J gave up 4 bases; unmatched junction bases: 7. CDR3 in DNA: TGTGCCAGCAGCCCCCGACTAGCGGGACTGTACAATGAGCAGTTCTTC. This sequence encodes CASSPRLAGLYNEQFF.

This clone was observed once. This rearrangement joins TRBV29-1 to TRBJ2-5; TRBD2 agrees at 7 bases. CDR3 length equals 13 residues. The junction had 6 bases not matched to a gene; V was cut back by 4 bases and J by 4 bases. The germline gives CDR1 SQVTM, CDR2 ANQGSEA. The CDR3 bases are TGCAGCGTTGTGGCTAGCGGACGAGAGACCCAGTACTTC. Protein: CSVVASGRETQYF.

This clone was counted a single time. This chain links TRBV29-1 with TRBJ2-3; D is perhaps TRBD1 or TRBD2 (6 bases each). The CDR3 totals 16 residues. Trimming took off 1 base at V and 0 bases at J, with 14 bases between the two ends. Germline V gene lookup returns CDR1 SQVTM and CDR2 ANQGSEA. CDR3 loop: CSVEGGASGSTDTQYF. DNA of the CDR3: TGCAGCGTTGAAGGGGGGGCCAGCGGGAGCACAGATACGCAGTATTTT.

The V gene is TRBV6-5, the J gene TRBJ2-5; 9 bases are shared with TRBD1. Per germline, CDR1 MNHEY and CDR2 SVGAGI. The J segment lost 5 bases and the V segment lost 4 bases, leaving 8 bases of the junction unmatched. The CDR3 is 15 residues long. CDR3 in DNA: TGTGCCAGCAGTTTCGGACAGGGGATGGGGGAGACCCAGTACTTC. This encodes CASSFGQGMGETQYF.

The rearrangement uses TRBV29-1 and TRBJ2-5; 7 nucleotides align to TRBD1. CDR3 length equals 14 residues. Trimming removed 4 bases from V and 5 bases from J; junction bases left unmatched: 10. Germline values: CDR1 SQVTM, CDR2 ANQGSEA. The CDR3 DNA reads TGCAGCGTTGGGGTCAGGGGGATTCAGGAGACCCAGTACTTC. Residues: CSVGVRGIQETQYF.

The V and J genes are TRBV5-1 and TRBJ1-1; TRBD1 is a possible D gene (5 bases). V was clipped by 0 bases and J by 4 bases, with 13 bases between them. The CDR3 length is 15 residues. Germline assignment: CDR1 SGHRS and CDR2 YFSETQ. CDR3 nucleotide sequence: TGCGCCAGCAGCTTGGAGGGACTTGGAGGCACTGAAGCTTTCTTT. Its translation: CASSLEGLGGTEAFF.

J is TRBJ2-5 and V is TRBV11-3; possibly TRBD2 for D (5 bases). Per the germline V gene, CDR1 is SGHNT and CDR2 is YENEEA. The CDR3 is 13 residues long. Trimming stripped 3 bases from V and 4 bases from J, with 9 bases between. CDR3 region: CASSFLAGETQYF. As DNA, the CDR3 is TGTGCCAGCAGCTTTCTAGCTGGAGAGACCCAGTACTTC. The whole variable domain, remainder taken from reference TRBV11-3 and TRBJ2-5, is EAGVVQSPRYKIIEKKQPVAFWCNPISGHNTLYWYLQNLGQGPELLIRYENEEAVDDSQLPKDRFSAERLKGVDSTLKIQPAELGDSAVYLCASSFLAGETQYFGPGTRLLVL.

The chain is built from TRBV7-6 and TRBJ2-5; 9 bases align to TRBD2. The CDR3 consists of 14 residues. CDR1 SGHVS and CDR2 FNYEAQ come from the germline V gene. With 5 bases clipped from V and 7 bases from J, the junction kept 8 bases outside the gene matches. Here the CDR3 DNA reads TGTGCCAGCAGCCAATATAGCGGGAGCGGGACCCAGTACTTC. This codes for CASSQYSGSGTQYF.

This CDR3 reads CASSLLAVSYNEQFF. The CDR3 DNA reads TGTGCCAGCAGTTTACTAGCGGTTTCCTACAATGAGCAGTTCTTC. The V gene is TRBV27, the J gene TRBJ2-1; 7 bases map to TRBD2. Trimming took 2 bases from V and 1 from J; bases not matched to a gene: 2. The CDR3 sequence is 15 residues long. The germline gives CDR1 MNHEY, CDR2 SMNVEV (reference sequence).

The chain has TRBV28 and TRBJ2-1, with D maybe TRBD1 (6 bases). Trimming took off 7 bases at V and 5 bases at J, with 21 bases between the two ends. From germline, CDR1 is MDHEN and CDR2 SYDVKM. The CDR3 sequence is 16 residues long. The CDR3 DNA reads as TGTGCCAGCACCATAACAGGGCTAGCAGAAAACAATGAGCAGTTCTTC. This translates into CASTITGLAENNEQFF. The whole variable domain, filled in from reference TRBV28 and TRBJ2-1, reads DVKVTQSSRYLVKRTGEKVFLECVQDMDHENMFWYRQDPGLGLRLIYFSYDVKMKEKGDIPEGYSVSREKKERFSLILESASTNQTSMYLCASTITGLAENNEQFFGPGTRLTVL.

The chain uses TRBV6-6 and TRBJ2-7; TRBD2 matches at 10 bases. The V gene end was trimmed by 2 bases and the J gene end by 3 bases; junction bases not matched to a gene: 4. The length of the CDR3 is 15 residues. Germline assignment: CDR1 MNHNY and CDR2 SVGAGI (reference sequence). The chain's CDR3 is CASSYTRLAGYEQYF. CDR3 DNA sequence: TGTGCCAGCAGTTACACCAGACTAGCGGGCTACGAGCAGTACTTC.

The chain recombines TRBV5-5 with TRBJ2-5; TRBD2 might be the D (6 bases). The CDR3 consists of 14 residues. Germline CDR1 is SGHKS and CDR2 is YYEKEE (reference sequence). The V end was cut by 0 bases, the J end by 2 bases, with 8 bases between. The CDR3 loop is CASSLAGTQETQYF. The CDR3 nucleotides are TGTGCCAGCAGCTTGGCCGGGACTCAAGAGACCCAGTACTTC.

This chain joins TRBV7-8 and TRBJ1-2, with TRBD1 matching 7 bases. The germline CDR1 and CDR2 sequences are SGHVS and FQNEAQ. J was trimmed by 5 bases and V by 7 bases; bases with no gene match: 19. The length of the CDR3 is 17 residues. The CDR3 DNA reads as TGTGCCAGCAATGGGGGGGGACGACAGGGACCGAGGTATGGCTACACCTTC. Translated, it gives CASNGGGRQGPRYGYTF.

The chain has TRBV19 and TRBJ2-7; D is undetermined. The CDR3 is made up of 15 amino acids. CDR1 is LNHDA and CDR2 is SQIVND in the germline V gene (reference sequence). V was pared by 6 bases and J by 2 bases, with 17 bases between. The CDR3 loop is CASRRSAFFPYEQYF. CDR3 sequence (DNA): TGTGCCAGTAGGAGAAGCGCCTTTTTCCCCTACGAGCAGTACTTC.

The chain recombines TRBV7-3 with TRBJ2-3, with TRBD2 matching 15 bases. Germline trimming cut 5 bases from V and 4 bases from J; bases unmatched to any gene: 7. The germline CDR1 and CDR2 sequences are SGHTA and FQGTGA. The CDR3 loop spans 17 amino acids. Written as DNA, the CDR3 is TGTGCCAGCAGCACCACCGGGACTAGCGGGAGGTCAGATACGCAGTATTTT. This gives the protein CASSTTGTSGRSDTQYF.

The chain carries TRBV5-1 and TRBJ1-1, with D maybe TRBD1 (5 bases). The CDR3 spans 14 residues. CDR1 and CDR2 (germline): SGHRS, YFSETQ. The ends were cut back, 0 bases at V and 4 bases at J, with 10 bases in the middle. CDR3 in DNA: TGCGCCAGCAGCTTGGGCAGGGAGTTCACTGAAGCTTTCTTT. It codes for CASSLGREFTEAFF.

V usage is TRBV29-1 and J usage is TRBJ1-2; D may be TRBD1 (6 bases). Germline assignment: CDR1 SQVTM and CDR2 ANQGSEA. CDR3 size: 15 residues. Trimming removed 4 bases at V and 1 base at J, with 16 bases between. CDR3 sequence: CSVVGGRSFNYGYTF. Written as DNA, the CDR3 is TGCAGCGTTGTAGGGGGGAGAAGTTTTAACTATGGCTACACCTTC.

The chain combines TRBV30 with TRBJ2-7; the D gene is possibly TRBD2 (5 bases). Germline values: CDR1 GTSNPN, CDR2 SVGIG (reference sequence). V lost 5 bases and J lost 4, with 12 bases in between. This CDR3 is 12 amino acids long. CDR3 in amino acids: CAWGGRAYEQYF. Written as DNA, the CDR3 is TGTGCCTGGGGAGGAAGGGCGTACGAGCAGTACTTC. Filled out from reference TRBV30 and TRBJ2-7, the complete variable domain reads SQTIHQWPATLVQPVGSPLSLECTVEGTSNPNLYWYRQAAGRGLQLLFYSVGIGQISSEVPQNLSASRPQDRQFILSSKKLLLSDSGFYLCAWGGRAYEQYFGPGTRLTVT.

This rearrangement joins TRBV6-7 to TRBJ2-1, with 7 bases identical to TRBD1. TRBV6-7 is flagged as an ORF with uncertain function. The CDR3 consists of 16 residues. The V and J ends lost 8 bases and 5 bases, in that order; junction bases with no gene match: 15. The CDR3 region is CASRYFQGQSNNEQFF. CDR3 DNA: TGTGCCAGCCGATATTTTCAGGGACAGTCCAACAATGAGCAGTTCTTC.

As to this clone: This specimen includes other DNA sequences encoding the same CDR3. The chain combines TRBV19 with TRBJ2-1, with no clear D. Germline values: CDR1 LNHDA, CDR2 SQIVND (reference sequence). The V and J ends lost 3 bases and 5 bases respectively, with 5 bases between them. This CDR3 has 12 residues. CDR3 loop: CASSILNNEQFF. The CDR3 DNA reads TGTGCCAGTAGTATTCTGAACAATGAGCAGTTCTTC.

The chain combines TRBV9 with TRBJ2-2; possible D gene TRBD2, 6 bases. The CDR3 runs 14 residues. Germline V CDR1 and CDR2: SGDLS, YYNGEE. Trimming stripped 6 bases from V and 5 bases from J, with 14 bases between. CDR3 loop: CASKERAGTGELFF. Written as DNA, the CDR3 is TGTGCCAGCAAGGAGCGGGCGGGAACCGGGGAGCTGTTTTTT.

The chain couples TRBV6-4 to TRBJ1-5; possible D gene TRBD1, 6 bases. The germline V and J ends were trimmed by 9 bases and 5 bases, with 20 bases remaining between them. Germline CDR1 is MRHNA and CDR2 is SNTAGT. The CDR3 sequence is 15 residues long. The chain's CDR3 is CARTTRTGFDQPQHF. CDR3 DNA: TGTGCCAGGACTACAAGAACAGGGTTTGATCAGCCCCAGCATTTT.

This clone appeared once. The chain couples TRBV9 to TRBJ2-1, with 9 nucleotides matching TRBD2. V lost 1 base to trimming and J lost 4 bases; unmatched junction nucleotides: 9. CDR3 length: 17 residues. The germline V gene encodes CDR1 SGDLS and CDR2 YYNGEE. CDR3 coding DNA: TGTGCCAGCAGCGTAATTGGCACTAGCGGGCCTTACAATGAGCAGTTCTTC. This encodes CASSVIGTSGPYNEQFF.